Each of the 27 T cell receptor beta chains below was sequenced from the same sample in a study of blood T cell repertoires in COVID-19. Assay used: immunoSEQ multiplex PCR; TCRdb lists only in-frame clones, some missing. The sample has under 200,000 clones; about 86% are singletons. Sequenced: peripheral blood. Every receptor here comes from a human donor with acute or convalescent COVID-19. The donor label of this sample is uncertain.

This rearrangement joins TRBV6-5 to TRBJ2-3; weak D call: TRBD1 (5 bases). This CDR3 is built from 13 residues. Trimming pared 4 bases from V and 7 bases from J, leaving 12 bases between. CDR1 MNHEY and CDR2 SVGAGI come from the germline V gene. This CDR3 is CASSLGPLNTQYF. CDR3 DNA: TGTGCCAGCAGTTTGGGGCCCCTCAATACGCAGTATTTT.

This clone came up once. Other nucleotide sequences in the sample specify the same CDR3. The CDR3 sequence is CASSPGLASDTQYF. As DNA, the CDR3 is TGTGCCAGCAGCCCAGGACTAGCTTCGGATACGCAGTATTTT. The chain recombines TRBV7-3 with TRBJ2-3, with TRBD2 matching 8 bases. V lost 5 bases and J lost 6; bases outside the gene matches: 7. The germline gives CDR1 SGHTA, CDR2 FQGTGA. The CDR3 runs 14 residues.

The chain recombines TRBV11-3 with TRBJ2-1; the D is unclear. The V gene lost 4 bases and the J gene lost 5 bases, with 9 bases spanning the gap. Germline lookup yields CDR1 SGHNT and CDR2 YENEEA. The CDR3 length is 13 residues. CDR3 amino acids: CASSYTANNEQFF. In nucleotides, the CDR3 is TGTGCCAGCAGCTATACAGCAAACAATGAGCAGTTCTTC.

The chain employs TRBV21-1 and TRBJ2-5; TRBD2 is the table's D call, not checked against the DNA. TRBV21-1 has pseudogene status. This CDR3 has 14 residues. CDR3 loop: CASSMSSGQETQYF. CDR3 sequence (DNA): TGTGCCAGCAGCATGTCTAGCGGACAAGAGACCCAGTACTTC.

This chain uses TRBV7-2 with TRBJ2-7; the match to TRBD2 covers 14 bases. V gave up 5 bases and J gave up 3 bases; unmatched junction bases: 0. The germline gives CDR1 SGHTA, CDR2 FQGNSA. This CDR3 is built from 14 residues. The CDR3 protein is CASSGTSGSYEQYF. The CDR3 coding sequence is TGTGCCAGCAGCGGGACTAGCGGGAGCTACGAGCAGTACTTC.

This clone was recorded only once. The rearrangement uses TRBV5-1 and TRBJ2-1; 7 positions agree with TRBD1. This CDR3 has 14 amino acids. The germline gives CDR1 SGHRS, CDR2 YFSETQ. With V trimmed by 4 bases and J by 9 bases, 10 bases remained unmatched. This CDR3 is CASSLIQGRGEQFF. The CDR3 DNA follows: TGCGCCAGCAGCCTTATACAGGGGCGCGGTGAGCAGTTCTTC.

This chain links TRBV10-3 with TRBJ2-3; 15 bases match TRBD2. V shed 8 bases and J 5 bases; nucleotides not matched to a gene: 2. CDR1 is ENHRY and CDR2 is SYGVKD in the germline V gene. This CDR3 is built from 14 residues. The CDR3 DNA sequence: TGTGCCATCGGACTAGCGGGGGGGGTAGATACGCAGTATTTT. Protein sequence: CAIGLAGGVDTQYF.

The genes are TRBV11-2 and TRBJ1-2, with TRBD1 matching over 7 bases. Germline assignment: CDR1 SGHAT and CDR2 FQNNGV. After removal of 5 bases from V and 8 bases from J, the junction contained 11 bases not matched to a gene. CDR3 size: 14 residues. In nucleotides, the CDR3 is TGTGCCAGCAGCCCCCTAACAGGGGTTGGAGGCTACACCTTC. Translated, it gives CASSPLTGVGGYTF.

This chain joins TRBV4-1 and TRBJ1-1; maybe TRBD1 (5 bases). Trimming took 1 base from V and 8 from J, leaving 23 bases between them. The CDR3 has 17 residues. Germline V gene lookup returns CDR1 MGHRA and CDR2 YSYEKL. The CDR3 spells CASSQGDLSMGNREAFF. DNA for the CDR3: TGCGCCAGCAGCCAAGGGGACTTGTCGATGGGCAACCGGGAAGCTTTCTTT.

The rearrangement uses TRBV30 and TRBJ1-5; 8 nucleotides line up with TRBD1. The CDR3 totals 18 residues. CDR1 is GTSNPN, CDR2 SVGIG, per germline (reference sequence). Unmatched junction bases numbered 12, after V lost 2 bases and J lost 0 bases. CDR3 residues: CAWSLGQGATYSNQPQHF. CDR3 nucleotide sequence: TGTGCCTGGAGTTTAGGACAGGGTGCTACATATAGCAATCAGCCCCAGCATTTT.

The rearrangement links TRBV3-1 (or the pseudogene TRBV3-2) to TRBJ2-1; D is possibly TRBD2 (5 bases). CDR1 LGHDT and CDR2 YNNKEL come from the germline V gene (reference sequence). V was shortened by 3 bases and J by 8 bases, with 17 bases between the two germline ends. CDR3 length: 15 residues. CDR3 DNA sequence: TGTGCCAGCAGCCAGGAGACTCGGGGATTCGATGAGCAGTTCTTC. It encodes CASSQETRGFDEQFF.

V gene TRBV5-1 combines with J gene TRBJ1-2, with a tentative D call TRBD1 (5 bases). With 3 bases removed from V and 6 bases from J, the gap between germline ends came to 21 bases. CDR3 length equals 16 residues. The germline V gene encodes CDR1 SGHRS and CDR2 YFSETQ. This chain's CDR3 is CASSSNVGASYDGYTF. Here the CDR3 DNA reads TGCGCCAGCAGCTCCAACGTAGGGGCTTCGTACGATGGCTACACCTTC.

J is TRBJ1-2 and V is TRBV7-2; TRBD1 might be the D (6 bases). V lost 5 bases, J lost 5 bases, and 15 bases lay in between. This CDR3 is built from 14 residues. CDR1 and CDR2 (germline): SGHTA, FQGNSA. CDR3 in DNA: TGTGCCAGCAGCCCGTCAGGGGTGGGATATGGCTACACCTTC. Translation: CASSPSGVGYGYTF. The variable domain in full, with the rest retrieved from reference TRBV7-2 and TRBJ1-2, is GAGVSQSPSNKVTEKGKDVELRCDPISGHTALYWYRQSLGQGLEFLIYFQGNSAPDKSGLPSDRFSAERTGGSVSTLTIQRTQQEDSAVYLCASSPSGVGYGYTFGSGTRLTVV.

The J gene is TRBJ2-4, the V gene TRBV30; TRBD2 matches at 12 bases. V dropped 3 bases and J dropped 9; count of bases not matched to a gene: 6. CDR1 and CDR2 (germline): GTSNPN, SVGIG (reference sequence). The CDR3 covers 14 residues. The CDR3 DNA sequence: TGTGCCTGGAGGACTAGCGGGAGAGGGGGCATTCAGTACTTC. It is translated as CAWRTSGRGGIQYF.

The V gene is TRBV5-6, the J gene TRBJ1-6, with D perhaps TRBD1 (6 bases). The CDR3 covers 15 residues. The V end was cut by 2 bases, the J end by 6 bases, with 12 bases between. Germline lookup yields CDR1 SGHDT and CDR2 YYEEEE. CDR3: CASSFQGFANSPLHF. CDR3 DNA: TGTGCCAGCAGCTTCCAGGGGTTTGCTAATTCACCCCTCCACTTT. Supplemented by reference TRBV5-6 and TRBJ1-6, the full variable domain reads DAGVTQSPTHLIKTRGQQVTLRCSPKSGHDTVSWYQQALGQGPQFIFQYYEEEERQRGNFPDRFSGHQFPNYSSELNVNALLLGDSALYLCASSFQGFANSPLHFGNGTRLTVT.

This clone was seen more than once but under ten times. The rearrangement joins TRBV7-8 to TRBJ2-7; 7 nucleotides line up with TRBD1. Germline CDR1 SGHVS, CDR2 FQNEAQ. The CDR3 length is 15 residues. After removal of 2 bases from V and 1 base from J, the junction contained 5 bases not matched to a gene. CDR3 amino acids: CASSLPGTVSYEQYF. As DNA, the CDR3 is TGTGCCAGCAGCTTACCTGGGACAGTATCCTACGAGCAGTACTTC.

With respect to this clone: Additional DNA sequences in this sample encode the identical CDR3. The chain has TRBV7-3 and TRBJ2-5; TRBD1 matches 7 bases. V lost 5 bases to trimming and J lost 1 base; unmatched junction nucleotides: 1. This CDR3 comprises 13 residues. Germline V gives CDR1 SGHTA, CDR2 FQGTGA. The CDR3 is CASSRDSQETQYF. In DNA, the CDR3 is TGTGCCAGCAGCAGGGACAGCCAAGAGACCCAGTACTTC.

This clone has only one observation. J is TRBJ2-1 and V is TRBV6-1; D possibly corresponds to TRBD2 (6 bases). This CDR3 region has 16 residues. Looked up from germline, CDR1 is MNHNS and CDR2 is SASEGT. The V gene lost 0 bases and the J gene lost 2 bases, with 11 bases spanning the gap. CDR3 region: CASSEAGGGAYNEQFF. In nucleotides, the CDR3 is TGTGCCAGCAGTGAAGCGGGGGGTGGGGCCTACAATGAGCAGTTCTTC.

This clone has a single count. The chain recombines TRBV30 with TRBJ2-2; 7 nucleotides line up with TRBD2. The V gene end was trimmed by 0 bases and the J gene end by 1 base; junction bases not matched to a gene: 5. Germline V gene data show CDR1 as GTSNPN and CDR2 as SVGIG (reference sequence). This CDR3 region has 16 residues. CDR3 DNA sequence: TGTGCCTGGAGTGTACCCGGCGGGGGGAACACCGGGGAGCTGTTTTTT. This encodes CAWSVPGGGNTGELFF.

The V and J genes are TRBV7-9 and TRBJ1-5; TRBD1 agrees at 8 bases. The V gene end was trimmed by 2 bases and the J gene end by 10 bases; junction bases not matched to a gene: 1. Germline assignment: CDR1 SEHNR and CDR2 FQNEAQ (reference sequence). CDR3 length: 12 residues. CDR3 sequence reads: CASSLSGGPQHF. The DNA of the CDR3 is TGTGCCAGCAGCTTATCAGGGGGCCCCCAGCATTTT.

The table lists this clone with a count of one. DNA of the CDR3: TGTGCCAGCAGCTCCGGACAGGGGGCTGGCTACACCTTC. It specifies CASSSGQGAGYTF. This chain links TRBV5-6 with TRBJ1-2, with 11 bases identical to TRBD1. The CDR3 contains 13 residues. Germline V gene sequence: CDR1 SGHDT, CDR2 YYEEEE. With V trimmed by 3 bases and J by 7 bases, 2 bases remained unmatched.

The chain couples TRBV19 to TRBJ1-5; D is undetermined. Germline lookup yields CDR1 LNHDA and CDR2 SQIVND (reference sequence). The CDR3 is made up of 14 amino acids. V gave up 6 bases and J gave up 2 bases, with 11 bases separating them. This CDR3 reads CASRGSLGNQPQHF. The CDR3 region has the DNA TGTGCCAGTAGGGGGAGCCTAGGCAATCAGCCCCAGCATTTT. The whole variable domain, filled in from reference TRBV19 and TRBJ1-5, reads DGGITQSPKYLFRKEGQNVTLSCEQNLNHDAMYWYRQDPGQGLRLIYYSQIVNDFQKGDIAEGYSVSREKKESFPLTVTSAQKNPTAFYLCASRGSLGNQPQHFGDGTRLSIL.

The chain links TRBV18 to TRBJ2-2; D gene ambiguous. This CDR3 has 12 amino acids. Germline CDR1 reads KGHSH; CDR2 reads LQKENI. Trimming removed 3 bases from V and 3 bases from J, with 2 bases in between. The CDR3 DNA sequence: TGTGCCAGCTCACCCGACACCGGGGAGCTGTTTTTT. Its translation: CASSPDTGELFF.

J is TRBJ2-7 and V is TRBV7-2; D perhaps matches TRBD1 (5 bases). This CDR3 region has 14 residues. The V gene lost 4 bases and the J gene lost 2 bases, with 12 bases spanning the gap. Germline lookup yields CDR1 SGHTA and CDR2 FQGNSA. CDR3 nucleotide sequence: TGTGCCAGCAGCTCTAATCGACAGACCTACGAGCAGTACTTC. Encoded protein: CASSSNRQTYEQYF.

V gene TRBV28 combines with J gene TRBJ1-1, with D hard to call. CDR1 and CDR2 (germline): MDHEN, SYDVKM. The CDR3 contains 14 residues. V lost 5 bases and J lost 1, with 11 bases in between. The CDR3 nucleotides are TGTGCCAGCAGTGCACTGACACGGAACACTGAAGCTTTCTTT. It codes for CASSALTRNTEAFF.

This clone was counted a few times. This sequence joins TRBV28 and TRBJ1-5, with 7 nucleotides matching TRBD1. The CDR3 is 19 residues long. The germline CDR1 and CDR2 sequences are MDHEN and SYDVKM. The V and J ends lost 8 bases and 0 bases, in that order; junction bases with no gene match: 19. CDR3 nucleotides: TGTGCCAGCCCCCCCTCTACCGGACAGGTGACCGTTAGCAATCAGCCCCAGCATTTT. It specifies CASPPSTGQVTVSNQPQHF.

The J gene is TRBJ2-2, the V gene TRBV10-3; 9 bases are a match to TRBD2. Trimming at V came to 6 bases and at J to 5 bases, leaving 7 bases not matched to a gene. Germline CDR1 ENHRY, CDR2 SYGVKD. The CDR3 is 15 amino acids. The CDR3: CAIRPGLARTGELFF. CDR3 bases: TGTGCCATCAGACCGGGACTAGCAAGAACCGGGGAGCTGTTTTTT.